A single sample gave rise to the 9 T cell receptor beta chains below, sequenced in a study of blood T cell repertoires in COVID-19. The protocol was immunoSEQ multiplex PCR, while the TCRdb copy is restricted to in-frame clones and leaves out a portion. The sample holds about 120,000 clones, approximately 80% seen once. Sequenced input: peripheral blood. These receptors were obtained from a woman at least 80 years old with acute or convalescent COVID-19.

This clone is a singleton in its sample. The gene calls are TRBV7-3 and TRBJ2-1; 7 bases are a match to TRBD1. This CDR3 has 13 residues. Germline V gene data show CDR1 as SGHTA and CDR2 as FQGTGA. With 5 bases clipped from V and 6 bases from J, the junction kept 4 bases outside the gene matches. CDR3 DNA: TGTGCCAGCAGCCCCACAGGGGTCAATGAGCAGTTCTTC. Its protein product is CASSPTGVNEQFF.

The rearrangement links TRBV27 to TRBJ1-6, with D uncertain. Trimming cost V 2 bases and J 7 bases, with 9 bases left between them. CDR1 is MNHEY and CDR2 is SMNVEV in the germline V gene (reference sequence). The length of the CDR3 is 14 residues. This CDR3 reads CASSLQVVNSPLHF. CDR3 DNA sequence: TGTGCCAGCAGTTTACAGGTAGTGAATTCACCCCTCCACTTT.

DNA for the CDR3: TGTGCCAGCAGTAGGGCAGGCCAGGGCGAGCAGTACTTC. Translated: CASSRAGQGEQYF. The V and J genes are TRBV6-2 or TRBV6-3 and TRBJ2-7; D possibly corresponds to TRBD1 (5 bases). CDR3 length: 13 amino acids. Deletions cut 5 bases from V and 6 bases from J, with 14 bases between. The V gene's germline CDR1 is MNHEY and CDR2 SVGEGT.

This chain links TRBV7-9 with TRBJ2-7; a weak D match, TRBD1 (5 bases). Germline V gene sequence: CDR1 SEHNR, CDR2 FQNEAQ (reference sequence). The CDR3 totals 15 residues. V lost 2 bases, J lost 0 bases, and 11 bases lay in between. The CDR3 spells CASSLQGGYSYEQYF. CDR3 nucleotides: TGTGCCAGCAGCTTACAGGGCGGCTACTCCTACGAGCAGTACTTC.

V gene TRBV4-3 combines with J gene TRBJ1-2, with D unclear. V dropped 1 base and J dropped 8 bases, with 17 bases sitting between them. Germline values: CDR1 LGHNA, CDR2 YSLEER. This CDR3 contains 15 residues. CDR3 bases: TGCGCCAGCAGCCAAGCCCCTACACGGGTGGAGGGCTACACCTTC. Translating it yields CASSQAPTRVEGYTF.

The chain links TRBV24-1 to TRBJ2-7, with a tentative D call TRBD1 (6 bases). The germline gives CDR1 KGHDR, CDR2 SFDVKD. The CDR3 has 14 amino acids. Trimming stripped 3 bases from V and 2 bases from J, with 10 bases between. The CDR3 region has the DNA TGTGCCACCAGTGATGACAGGAGCCCCTACGAGCAGTACTTC. Protein product: CATSDDRSPYEQYF.

The chain links TRBV5-4 to TRBJ1-3; no clear D. From germline, CDR1 is SGHNT and CDR2 YYREEE (reference sequence). The V end lost 4 bases, the J end lost 4 bases, and 15 bases lay between the germline ends. The CDR3 has 15 amino acids. This CDR3 is CASSLGDMVGNTIYF. The CDR3 DNA reads TGTGCCAGCAGCCTGGGTGACATGGTAGGAAACACCATATATTTT.

The J gene is TRBJ1-2, the V gene TRBV6-1; 8 bases fit TRBD1. Trimming took 0 bases from V and 6 from J; bases not matched to a gene: 3. The germline V gene encodes CDR1 MNHNS and CDR2 SASEGT. This CDR3 is built from 14 residues. CDR3: CASSEAWDRHGYTF. The CDR3 nucleotides are TGTGCCAGCAGTGAAGCCTGGGACAGGCATGGCTACACCTTC.

The V call is TRBV11-3, the J call TRBJ1-1; the D gene is possibly TRBD1 (5 bases). The CDR3 runs 15 residues. The V end lost 5 bases, the J end lost 3 bases, and 16 bases lay between the germline ends. Germline values: CDR1 SGHNT, CDR2 YENEEA. The DNA of the CDR3 is TGTGCCAGCAGCCCGGGGGGAGGGTTGGACACTGAAGCTTTCTTT. The encoded protein is CASSPGGGLDTEAFF.